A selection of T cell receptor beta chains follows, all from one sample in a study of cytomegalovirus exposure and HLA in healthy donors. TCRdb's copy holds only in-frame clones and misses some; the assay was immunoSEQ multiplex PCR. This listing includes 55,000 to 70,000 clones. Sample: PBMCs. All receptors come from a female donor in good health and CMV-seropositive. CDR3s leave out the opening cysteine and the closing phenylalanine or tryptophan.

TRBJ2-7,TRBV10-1,ASASSGRSYEQY
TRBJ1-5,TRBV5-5,ASSLEPGNQPQH
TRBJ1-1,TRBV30,AWSVSPGGTEAF
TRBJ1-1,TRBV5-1,ASSLGGQGNTEAF
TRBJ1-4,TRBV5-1,ASSPGQGEEKLF
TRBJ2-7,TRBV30,AWGQYPFSYEQY
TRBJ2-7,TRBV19,ASSLGAEPSLH
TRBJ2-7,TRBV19,ASSTGQGRREQY
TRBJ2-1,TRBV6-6,ASSPQLAGGLNEQF
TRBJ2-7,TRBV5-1,ASSRQAESGNYEQY